The following is a T cell receptor (beta chain) sequence with its context. This sample is part of a study of blood T cell repertoires in COVID-19. Only in-frame clones appear in the TCRdb table, and some are missing; sequencing was by immunoSEQ multiplex PCR. The table shows some 260,000 clones, with more than 75% occurring only once. V was pared by 4 bases and J by 6 bases, with 11 bases of the junction left unmatched. This CDR3 spans 15 amino acids. The V gene's germline CDR1 is SGDLS and CDR2 YYNGEE. The receptor's source is a middle-aged woman who had recovered from COVID-19. Sequenced material: peripheral blood. The chain employs TRBV9 and TRBJ1-2; 8 bases are a match to TRBD1. CDR3 in DNA: TGTGCCAGCAGCCCCCGGACAGGGTCGGGGGATGGCTACACCTTC. It translates to CASSPRTGSGDGYTF.